One sample yielded the 9 T cell receptor beta chains listed below, sequenced in a study of regulatory T cells in long-lasting Graves disease. Construction of TCR beta libraries relied on iRepertoire HTBI primers and on Arm-PCR targeting CDR3 regions. TCRdb reprocessed the multiplex PCR reads with MiXCR, giving one entry per CDR3 protein. The sample comprises about 620,000 distinct CDR3 sequences, roughly 15% of which are singletons, and more than 15% rests with the top ten. Time point denoted: newly diagnosed GD, antithyroid drugs for less than 3 months. Making the TCR library involved RNA that had been extracted from PBMCs. The sample was also linked to a second study, of T cells in Graves' hyperthyroidism and ophthalmopathy.

The sequencing used peripheral blood mononuclear cells (PBMCs), collected at new diagnosis, from a patient treated with antithyroid drugs. Receptors were obtained from a woman aged 25 to 39 with Graves disease.

The table lists this clonotype with a few counts. The chain uses TRBV19 and TRBJ2-4; D is possibly TRBD1 or TRBD2 (5 bases each). V was shortened by 4 bases and J by 0 bases, with 22 bases between the two germline ends. The CDR3 extends over 19 amino acids. Germline V lookup: CDR1 LNHDA, CDR2 SQIVND (reference sequence). The CDR3 DNA reads TGTGCCAGTAGTACCCCCCGGGGCGAGAGAGGTCTAGCCAAAAACATTCAGTACTTC. Its protein product is CASSTPRGERGLAKNIQYF.

This clonotype was observed at least ten times. CDR3 nucleotides: TGTGCCAGCAGTACCGGGACAGGGCCTAACTACGAGCAGTACTTC. This sequence encodes CASSTGTGPNYEQYF. J is TRBJ2-7 and V is TRBV2; the match to TRBD1 covers 9 bases. The CDR3 sequence is 15 residues long. Germline-derived CDR1 and CDR2 are SNHLY and FYNNEI. Trimming cost V 5 bases and J 3 bases; bases outside gene matches: 8.

The genes are TRBV5-1 and TRBJ2-1; 7 bases fit TRBD1. This CDR3 is 16 amino acids long. CDR1 and CDR2 from the germline V gene are SGHRS and YFSETQ. The trim removed 0 bases at V and 8 bases at J, leaving 11 bases unmatched. CDR3 sequence: CASSLVVGGASDEQFF. For the CDR3, the DNA is TGCGCCAGCAGCTTGGTAGTAGGGGGCGCGTCGGATGAGCAGTTCTTC.

This clonotype has a handful of counts. The chain links TRBV19 to TRBJ1-1, with TRBD1 matching over 8 bases. Germline V gene sequence: CDR1 LNHDA, CDR2 SQIVND (reference sequence). CDR3 size: 16 residues. Trimming took 2 bases from V and 1 from J; bases not matched to a gene: 6. CDR3 sequence: CASSISRDRRNTEAFF. The CDR3 DNA reads as TGTGCCAGTAGTATAAGTCGGGACAGGAGGAACACTGAAGCTTTCTTT.

This clonotype was seen a few times. The genes are TRBV19 and TRBJ2-2; D gene ambiguous. The germline V gene has CDR1 LNHDA and CDR2 SQIVND (reference sequence). This CDR3 has 12 residues. V lost 3 bases, J lost 4 bases, and 3 bases lay in between. The CDR3 nucleotides are TGTGCCAGTAGTATTAGCACCGGGGAGCTGTTTTTT. Protein product: CASSISTGELFF. Full variable domain (outside the CDR3, taken from reference TRBV19 and TRBJ2-2): DGGITQSPKYLFRKEGQNVTLSCEQNLNHDAMYWYRQDPGQGLRLIYYSQIVNDFQKGDIAEGYSVSREKKESFPLTVTSAQKNPTAFYLCASSISTGELFFGEGSRLTVL.

About this clonotype itself: This likely comes from a read error, as the CDR3 has no conserved phenylalanine or tryptophan at its end. This chain uses TRBV28 with TRBJ2-5; no reliable D call. The J call is doubtful: the DNA matches TRBJ2-1 better. Germline V gives CDR1 MDHEN, CDR2 SYDVKM. This CDR3 is 13 amino acids long. Here the CDR3 reads CASLDRSSYEQFL. The DNA for the CDR3 is TGTGCCAGCCTCGATCGGAGTAGCTATGAGCAGTTCCTC.

Remarks on this clonotype: The CDR3 ends on some other residue instead of the conserved phenylalanine or tryptophan, so this is likely a read error. J is TRBJ1-2 and V is TRBV28; possibly TRBD1 for D (5 bases). V dropped 5 bases and J dropped 10 bases, with 17 bases sitting between them. This CDR3 has 13 amino acids. CDR1 MDHEN and CDR2 SYDVKM come from the germline V gene. The CDR3 nucleotides read TGTGCCAGCAGTGACCTGGGACCGAGAGCCTACACCCTC. Translation gives CASSDLGPRAYTL.

This clonotype appeared a few times. V is TRBV30 and J is TRBJ2-6; TRBD2 matches at 8 bases. Germline V gene sequence: CDR1 GTSNPN, CDR2 SVGIG (reference sequence). The CDR3 loop spans 17 amino acids. Trimming at V came to 3 bases and at J to 2 bases, leaving 9 bases not matched to a gene. DNA for the CDR3: TGTGCCTGGAGGAGAGCGGGAGTTGGTGCTGGGGCCAACGTCCTGACTTTC. Encoded protein: CAWRRAGVGAGANVLTF.

The chain uses TRBV28 and TRBJ2-3; D is possibly TRBD1 (6 bases). V was shortened by 7 bases and J by 10 bases, with 18 bases between the two germline ends. The V gene's germline CDR1 is MDHEN and CDR2 SYDVKM. The CDR3 runs to 13 residues. The DNA of the CDR3 is TGTGCCAGCAAACTTACAGGGATGGGGCCGCAGTATTTT. As protein: CASKLTGMGPQYF. Based on the CDR3 plus reference TRBV28 and TRBJ2-3, the full variable domain is DVKVTQSSRYLVKRTGEKVFLECVQDMDHENMFWYRQDPGLGLRLIYFSYDVKMKEKGDIPEGYSVSREKKERFSLILESASTNQTSMYLCASKLTGMGPQYFGPGTRLTVL.